Presented here are 30 T cell receptor beta chains from one specimen sequenced in a study of beta chain features in type 1 diabetes. Every bit of the isolated RNA underwent reverse transcription, so sequencing read expressed TCRB transcripts. Sequencing used immunoSEQ multiplex PCR; TCRdb keeps in-frame clones, though not all of them. The sample lists 450,000 to 600,000 clones, 30% occurring once. Source material: naive CD4+ T cells from blood. These TCRs come from a man younger than 35 in good health.

CDR3 protein: CASTRDRPSGANVLTF. The CDR3 DNA sequence: TGTGCCAGCACTCGGGACAGACCCTCTGGGGCCAACGTCCTGACTTTC. V usage is TRBV2 and J usage is TRBJ2-6, with 7 bases aligning to TRBD1. CDR3 length: 16 amino acids. Trimming removed 7 bases from V and 0 bases from J; junction bases left unmatched: 6. CDR1 SNHLY and CDR2 FYNNEI come from the germline V gene.

This clone has more than one count but fewer than ten. The chain couples TRBV20-1 to TRBJ2-1; D is ambiguous. Germline values: CDR1 DFQATT, CDR2 SNEGSKA (reference sequence). V lost 5 bases and J 5 bases, leaving 4 bases between the germline ends. CDR3 length: 10 residues. CDR3 sequence (DNA): TGCAGTGCTCACCACAATGAGCAGTTCTTC. It specifies CSAHHNEQFF.

The genes are TRBV7-8 and TRBJ2-1; 11 positions match TRBD2. The V and J ends lost 7 bases and 3 bases, in that order; junction bases with no gene match: 5. The CDR3 is made up of 15 amino acids. Looked up from germline, CDR1 is SGHVS and CDR2 is FQNEAQ. In nucleotides, the CDR3 is TGTGCCAGCACCCTGGGACTAGCGGACTACAATGAGCAGTTCTTC. It specifies CASTLGLADYNEQFF.

This clone was counted between two and nine times. J is TRBJ1-2 and V is TRBV10-3; no firm D call. V was trimmed by 7 bases and J by 4 bases, leaving 7 bases between them. The CDR3 is 11 amino acids. The germline gives CDR1 ENHRY, CDR2 SYGVKD. The CDR3 loop reads CAITNIYGYTF. The CDR3 region has the DNA TGTGCCATCACAAACATCTATGGCTACACCTTC.

As concerns this clone: Additional DNA sequences in this sample encode the identical CDR3. This chain links TRBV5-6 with TRBJ2-1; D remains ambiguous. This CDR3 has 14 amino acids. Germline CDR1 and CDR2: SGHDT and YYEEEE. Trimming removed 0 bases at V and 0 bases at J, with 4 bases between. The CDR3 region is CASSLVGSYNEQFF. In DNA, the CDR3 is TGTGCCAGCAGCTTGGTCGGCTCCTACAATGAGCAGTTCTTC.

This clone has more than one count but fewer than ten. The CDR3, as DNA: TGTGCCATCAGGGCTGGACAGGCTACTAACTATGGCTACACCTTC. Its translation: CAIRAGQATNYGYTF. The chain has TRBV10-3 and TRBJ1-2; 7 nucleotides match TRBD1. The CDR3 is 15 amino acids. V shed 6 bases, J shed 0 bases, and the junction held 7 bases outside the gene matches. Germline CDR1 is ENHRY and CDR2 is SYGVKD.

The chain is built from TRBV19 and TRBJ2-3, with TRBD1 matching over 8 bases. Germline V CDR1 and CDR2: LNHDA, SQIVND (reference sequence). V lost 5 bases, J lost 0 bases, and 10 bases stayed unmatched. This CDR3 is 17 amino acids long. CDR3: CASSLGARTGSTDTQYF. The CDR3 bases are TGTGCCAGTAGTTTGGGGGCCCGGACAGGGAGCACAGATACGCAGTATTTT.

Only a few counts were recorded for this clone. Within the sample, other DNA sequences also encode this same CDR3. This chain joins TRBV29-1 and TRBJ2-5; 11 bases line up with TRBD2. The CDR3 runs 15 residues. Losses at the gene ends were 6 bases for V and 5 bases for J; bases not matched to a gene: 11. The V gene's germline CDR1 is SQVTM and CDR2 ANQGSEA. This chain's CDR3 is CSVASLAGVRETQYF. The CDR3 DNA reads TGCAGCGTGGCCTCACTAGCGGGAGTTCGGGAGACCCAGTACTTC.

This chain connects TRBV5-6 to TRBJ2-3, with 10 bases aligning to TRBD2. Losses at the gene ends were 3 bases for V and 4 bases for J; bases not matched to a gene: 5. The CDR3 spans 15 residues. CDR1 is SGHDT, CDR2 YYEEEE, per germline. The CDR3, as DNA: TGTGCCAGCAGCTCGAGCGGGAGGGGGGCAGATACGCAGTATTTT. Translating gives CASSSSGRGADTQYF.

The gene calls are TRBV7-9 and TRBJ2-3; TRBD2 matches 7 bases. The CDR3 runs 16 residues. V gave up 8 bases and J gave up 0 bases; unmatched junction bases: 11. Per germline, CDR1 SEHNR and CDR2 FQNEAQ (reference sequence). CDR3 region: CASCPGGAGSTDTQYF. DNA of the CDR3: TGTGCCAGCTGCCCTGGAGGAGCGGGAAGCACAGATACGCAGTATTTT.

In this sample, this clone turned up once. The V call is TRBV5-4, the J call TRBJ2-3; 7 nucleotides align to TRBD1. V trimming: 0 bases; J trimming: 3 bases; junction bases outside the gene matches: 10. The CDR3 is 17 amino acids. Germline V gene lookup returns CDR1 SGHNT and CDR2 YYREEE (reference sequence). The CDR3: CASSLASNRGRTDTQYF. The CDR3 nucleotides read TGTGCCAGCAGCTTGGCATCAAACAGGGGCCGGACAGATACGCAGTATTTT.

The chain combines TRBV5-1 with TRBJ2-1; D not resolved. Germline CDR1 and CDR2: SGHRS and YFSETQ. The CDR3 has 13 amino acids. V lost 1 base, J lost 7 bases, and 9 bases lay in between. CDR3 in amino acids: CASSLNVGNEQFF. CDR3 nucleotides: TGCGCCAGCAGCTTGAATGTAGGGAATGAGCAGTTCTTC.

This clone has more than one count but fewer than ten. This chain connects TRBV5-1 to TRBJ2-3; weak D call: TRBD1 (5 bases). Germline V CDR1 and CDR2: SGHRS, YFSETQ. V lost 5 bases to trimming and J lost 2 bases, with 12 bases between them. The CDR3 is 14 residues long. The CDR3 region is CASRPTVSTDTQYF. Here the CDR3 DNA reads TGCGCCAGCAGGCCGACAGTGTCCACAGATACGCAGTATTTT. Full variable domain (missing parts from reference TRBV5-1 and TRBJ2-3): KAGVTQTPRYLIKTRGQQVTLSCSPISGHRSVSWYQQTPGQGLQFLFEYFSETQRNKGNFPGRFSGRQFSNSRSEMNVSTLELGDSALYLCASRPTVSTDTQYFGPGTRLTVL.

This clone was found a few times. V gene TRBV7-2 combines with J gene TRBJ2-2; D gene unclear. This CDR3 has 16 amino acids. The germline gives CDR1 SGHTA, CDR2 FQGNSA. Trimming shortened V by 6 bases and J by 0 bases, and 14 bases separated the two germline ends. The CDR3 nucleotides are TGTGCCAGCAGAGCCCGGACCGGAGCGAACACCGGGGAGCTGTTTTTT. Amino acids: CASRARTGANTGELFF.

The sample holds one count of this clone. Here the CDR3 DNA reads TGTGCCAGCGATAGGCCTCCCCTGAGGGAGCAGTTCTTC. Amino acid sequence: CASDRPPLREQFF. The gene calls are TRBV28 and TRBJ2-1; no definite D call. CDR1 and CDR2 from the germline V gene are MDHEN and SYDVKM. The CDR3 covers 13 residues. Trimming stripped 8 bases from V and 10 bases from J, with 18 bases between.

There are a few counts of this clone. This sequence joins TRBV29-1 and TRBJ2-3, with TRBD2 matching over 8 bases. The J segment lost 1 base and the V segment lost 4 bases, leaving 4 bases of the junction unmatched. Germline assignment: CDR1 SQVTM and CDR2 ANQGSEA. The CDR3 has 14 residues. The CDR3 coding sequence is TGCAGCGTTGCGGGAGGGCGGGGCACAGATACGCAGTATTTT. This sequence encodes CSVAGGRGTDTQYF.

In this sample, this clone turned up once. The CDR3 loop is CASSSGQGVAKNIQYF. CDR3 DNA: TGTGCCAGCAGCTCGGGACAGGGGGTGGCCAAAAACATTCAGTACTTC. V gene TRBV7-9 combines with J gene TRBJ2-4, with 11 positions matching TRBD1. The ends lost 4 bases at V and 1 base at J; junction bases unmatched: 3. Germline loops: CDR1 SEHNR, CDR2 FQNEAQ (reference sequence). This CDR3 has 16 residues.

There are a few counts of this clone. This sequence joins TRBV2 and TRBJ2-3; D gene ambiguous. V lost 4 bases and J lost 9, with 11 bases in between. CDR1 is SNHLY, CDR2 FYNNEI, per germline. CDR3 length: 12 amino acids. In nucleotides, the CDR3 is TGTGCCAGCAGTGCCAATCTGGGCACGCAGTATTTT. Translated: CASSANLGTQYF.

The chain couples TRBV6-5 to TRBJ2-3, with TRBD2 matching over 8 bases. The V gene's germline CDR1 is MNHEY and CDR2 SVGAGI. The CDR3 extends over 16 amino acids. The V gene end was trimmed by 4 bases and the J gene end by 5 bases; junction bases not matched to a gene: 11. The CDR3 sequence: CASSSGTGLGVDTQYF. The CDR3 coding sequence is TGTGCCAGCAGTTCCGGAACGGGACTAGGGGTAGATACGCAGTATTTT.

The J gene is TRBJ2-5, the V gene TRBV12-5; possible D gene TRBD1, 6 bases. Germline CDR1 LGHNT, CDR2 FRNRAP. Trimming cost V 0 bases and J 5 bases, with 13 bases left between them. The CDR3 consists of 15 residues. CDR3 DNA: TGTGCTAGTGGTTTGGTACGGAGGCAGGGGGAGACCCAGTACTTC. This sequence encodes CASGLVRRQGETQYF. The full variable domain, in which reference TRBV12-5 and TRBJ2-5 provide the parts outside the CDR3, is DARVTQTPRHKVTEMGQEVTMRCQPILGHNTVFWYRQTMMQGLELLAYFRNRAPLDDSGMPKDRFSAEMPDATLATLKIQPSEPRDSAVYFCASGLVRRQGETQYFGPGTRLLVL.

The V call is TRBV4-2, the J call TRBJ2-7; TRBD2 matches at 8 bases. Per germline, CDR1 LGHNA and CDR2 YNFKEQ. The CDR3 extends over 15 amino acids. V was clipped by 1 base and J by 5 bases; unmatched bases: 7. The CDR3 DNA follows: TGTGCCAGCAGCCAAGGTGAGCGGGAGAGACACGAGCAGTACTTC. Translated, it gives CASSQGERERHEQYF.

The chain combines TRBV28 with TRBJ2-1; D perhaps matches TRBD2 (6 bases). CDR1 is MDHEN and CDR2 is SYDVKM in the germline V gene. V lost 4 bases to trimming and J lost 0 bases, with 10 bases between them. The CDR3 runs 15 residues. CDR3 sequence: CASSYEGGSYNEQFF. DNA for the CDR3: TGTGCCAGCAGTTATGAGGGAGGCTCCTACAATGAGCAGTTCTTC.

V gene TRBV23-1 combines with J gene TRBJ1-5, with 10 positions matching TRBD1. TRBV23-1 is known as an ORF, though its function is uncertain. The CDR3 runs to 15 residues. V shed 2 bases, J shed 6 bases, and the junction held 4 bases outside the gene matches. CDR3 coding DNA: TGCGCCAGCAGTCAACGACAGGGGGCGGGTCAGCCCCAGCATTTT. It yields the protein CASSQRQGAGQPQHF.

The genes are TRBV4-2 and TRBJ2-7; 8 positions agree with TRBD1. After removal of 1 base from V and 6 bases from J, the junction contained 5 bases not matched to a gene. The CDR3 runs 14 residues. Germline V lookup: CDR1 LGHNA, CDR2 YNFKEQ. The CDR3 sequence is CASSQGHTGGEQYF. The CDR3 DNA sequence: TGTGCCAGCAGCCAAGGCCACACAGGGGGCGAGCAGTACTTC.

The chain uses TRBV15 and TRBJ2-1; TRBD2 is a possible D gene (6 bases). The CDR3 runs 13 residues. The V end lost 0 bases, the J end lost 8 bases, and 8 bases lay between the germline ends. From germline, CDR1 is LNHNV and CDR2 YYDKDF (reference sequence). CDR3 amino acids: CATSRDLAYEQFF. As DNA, the CDR3 is TGTGCCACCAGCAGAGACCTAGCGTATGAGCAGTTCTTC.

The chain carries TRBV11-1 and TRBJ2-1; 10 nucleotides match TRBD2. With V trimmed by 5 bases and J by 8 bases, 9 bases remained unmatched. The CDR3 contains 15 residues. Per germline, CDR1 SGHAT and CDR2 FQDESV (reference sequence). CDR3 nucleotides: TGTGCCAGCAGCAAGGGACTAGCGTTTGACGATGAGCAGTTCTTC. Translating it yields CASSKGLAFDDEQFF.

V usage is TRBV7-2 and J usage is TRBJ2-7; 11 bases are shared with TRBD2. Germline V gene sequence: CDR1 SGHTA, CDR2 FQGNSA. This CDR3 is built from 14 residues. J was trimmed by 5 bases and V by 6 bases; bases with no gene match: 6. CDR3 bases: TGTGCCAGCAGTACTAGCGGGAGTTGGCACGAGCAGTACTTC. This codes for CASSTSGSWHEQYF.

This clone was seen more than once but under ten times. This rearrangement joins TRBV28 to TRBJ1-4; D not certain. The CDR3 consists of 13 residues. The V end was cut by 6 bases, the J end by 1 base, with 6 bases between. Germline V gene lookup returns CDR1 MDHEN and CDR2 SYDVKM. DNA for the CDR3: TGTGCCAGCAGGGAGGGAACTAATGAAAAACTGTTTTTT. This gives the protein CASREGTNEKLFF.

The chain combines TRBV25-1 with TRBJ2-1; no reliable D call. Germline V gene sequence: CDR1 MGHDK, CDR2 SYGVNS. V shed 10 bases and J shed 3 bases, with 13 bases lying between them. This CDR3 is built from 13 residues. The CDR3 sequence: CATRKGYYNEQFF. The CDR3 coding sequence is TGTGCCACCCGTAAAGGGTACTACAATGAGCAGTTCTTC.

This clone was observed a few times. V is TRBV11-2 and J is TRBJ2-3; the match to TRBD2 covers 11 bases. The CDR3 runs 15 residues. Losses at the gene ends were 4 bases for V and 2 bases for J; bases not matched to a gene: 2. Germline CDR1 and CDR2: SGHAT and FQNNGV. Written as DNA, the CDR3 is TGTGCCAGCAGCTCGGGACTAGCGGCCACAGATACGCAGTATTTT. It codes for CASSSGLAATDTQYF.